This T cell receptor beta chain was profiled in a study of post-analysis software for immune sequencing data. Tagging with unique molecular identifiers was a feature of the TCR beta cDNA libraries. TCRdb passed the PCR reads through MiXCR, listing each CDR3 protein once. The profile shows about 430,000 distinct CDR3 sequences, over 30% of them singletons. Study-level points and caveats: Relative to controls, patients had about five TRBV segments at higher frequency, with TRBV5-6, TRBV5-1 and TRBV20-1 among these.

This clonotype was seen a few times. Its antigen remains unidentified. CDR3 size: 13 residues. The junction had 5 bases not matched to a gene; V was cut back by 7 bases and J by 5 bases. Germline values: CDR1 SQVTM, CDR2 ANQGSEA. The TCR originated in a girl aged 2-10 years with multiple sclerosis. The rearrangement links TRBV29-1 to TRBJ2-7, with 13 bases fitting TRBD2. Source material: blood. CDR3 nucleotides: TGCAGCGCCCGGACTAGCGGGAGCGACGAGCAGTACTTC. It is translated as CSARTSGSDEQYF.